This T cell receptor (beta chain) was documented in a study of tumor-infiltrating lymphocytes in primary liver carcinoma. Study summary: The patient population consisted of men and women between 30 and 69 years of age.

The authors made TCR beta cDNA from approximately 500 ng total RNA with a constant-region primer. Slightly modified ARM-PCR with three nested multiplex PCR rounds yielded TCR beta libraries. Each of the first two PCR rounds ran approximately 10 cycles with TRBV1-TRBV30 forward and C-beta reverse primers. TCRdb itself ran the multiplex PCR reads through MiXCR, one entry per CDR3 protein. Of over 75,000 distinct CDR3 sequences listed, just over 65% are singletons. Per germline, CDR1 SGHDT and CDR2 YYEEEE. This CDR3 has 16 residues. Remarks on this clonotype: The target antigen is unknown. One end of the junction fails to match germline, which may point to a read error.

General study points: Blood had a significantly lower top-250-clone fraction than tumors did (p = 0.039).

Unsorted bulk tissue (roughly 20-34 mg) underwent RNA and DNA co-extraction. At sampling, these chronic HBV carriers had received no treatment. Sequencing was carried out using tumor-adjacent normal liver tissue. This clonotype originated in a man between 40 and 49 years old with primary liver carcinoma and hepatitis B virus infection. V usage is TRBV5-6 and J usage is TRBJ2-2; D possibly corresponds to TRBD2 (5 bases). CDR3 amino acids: CASSLIPATNTGELLF. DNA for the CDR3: TGTGCGAGCAGCTTGATTCCAGCGACGAACACCGGGGAGCTGTTATTT.